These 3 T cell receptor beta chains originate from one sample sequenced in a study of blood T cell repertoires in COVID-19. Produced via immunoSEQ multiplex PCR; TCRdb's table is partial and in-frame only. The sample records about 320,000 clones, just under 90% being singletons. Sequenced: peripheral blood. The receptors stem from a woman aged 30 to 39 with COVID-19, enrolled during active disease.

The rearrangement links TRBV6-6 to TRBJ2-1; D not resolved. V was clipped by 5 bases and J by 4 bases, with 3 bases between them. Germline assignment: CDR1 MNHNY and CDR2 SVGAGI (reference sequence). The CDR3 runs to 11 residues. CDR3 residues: CASSPYNEQFF. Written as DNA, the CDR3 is TGTGCCAGCAGTCCTTACAATGAGCAGTTCTTC.

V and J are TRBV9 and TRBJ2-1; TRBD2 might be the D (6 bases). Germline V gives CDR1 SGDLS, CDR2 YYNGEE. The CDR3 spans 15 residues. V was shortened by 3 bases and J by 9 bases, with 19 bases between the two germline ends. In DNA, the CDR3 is TGTGCCAGCAGCGACGGAGGGCACCCCTCTGGTGAGCAGTTCTTC. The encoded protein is CASSDGGHPSGEQFF.

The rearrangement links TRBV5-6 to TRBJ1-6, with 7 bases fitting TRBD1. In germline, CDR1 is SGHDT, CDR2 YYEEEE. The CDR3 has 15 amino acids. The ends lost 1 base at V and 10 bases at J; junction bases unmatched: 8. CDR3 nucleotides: TGTGCCAGCAGCTTGTCAACACAGGGGAGGTCACCCCTCCACTTT. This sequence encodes CASSLSTQGRSPLHF.